This paragraph covers one T cell receptor beta chain sequence. Antigen: not known. The data are from a study of T cell repertoires in cytomegalovirus infection. Looking at the study overall: Public signatures in TCR beta pointed to CMV infection and matching HLA type.

This CDR3 is 19 amino acids long. With 0 bases removed from V and 4 bases from J, the gap between germline ends came to 21 bases. Germline CDR1 SGHTA, CDR2 FQGTGA. From the reads, TCRdb called clonotypes with MiXCR, one entry per CDR3 protein. Of roughly 600,000 distinct CDR3 sequences listed, more than 20% are singletons. The study, taken as a whole, reports: Pooled public TCR beta family frequency picked out CMV carriers with the relevant HLA. The ex vivo response showed dominance by HLA-C-restricted CMV-specific TCR beta clonotypes.

The sequencing input was CD8+ T cells from PBMCs. The receptor's source is a human donor in good health (CMV status not recorded). Some clones in this sample may be carry-over from other donors' samples. V usage is TRBV7-3 and J usage is TRBJ2-2, with D perhaps TRBD1 (6 bases). CDR3 loop: CASSLTGQTGTQFTGELFF. The CDR3 coding sequence is TGTGCCAGCAGCTTAACCGGGCAGACAGGAACTCAGTTCACCGGGGAGCTGTTTTTT.